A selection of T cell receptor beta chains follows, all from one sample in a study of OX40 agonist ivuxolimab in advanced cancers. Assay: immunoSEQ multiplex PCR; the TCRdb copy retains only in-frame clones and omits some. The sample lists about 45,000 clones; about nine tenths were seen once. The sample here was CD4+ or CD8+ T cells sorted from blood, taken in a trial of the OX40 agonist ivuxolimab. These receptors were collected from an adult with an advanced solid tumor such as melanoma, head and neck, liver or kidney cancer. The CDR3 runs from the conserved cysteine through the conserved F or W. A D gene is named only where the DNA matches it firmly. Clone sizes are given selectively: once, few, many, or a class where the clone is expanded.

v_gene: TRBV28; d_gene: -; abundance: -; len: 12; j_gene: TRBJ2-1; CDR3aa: CASIGKHNEQFF; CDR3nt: TGTGCCAGCATCGGGAAGCACAATGAGCAGTTCTTC
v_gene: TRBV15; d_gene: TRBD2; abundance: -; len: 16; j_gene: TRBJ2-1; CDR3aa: CATSRAETSRINEQFF; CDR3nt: TGTGCCACCAGCAGAGCGGAGACTAGCCGAATAAATGAGCAGTTCTTC
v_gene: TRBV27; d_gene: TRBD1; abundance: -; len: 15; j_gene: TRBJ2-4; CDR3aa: CASKVRTGWENIQYF; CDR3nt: TGTGCCAGCAAAGTACGGACAGGGTGGGAAAACATTCAGTACTTC
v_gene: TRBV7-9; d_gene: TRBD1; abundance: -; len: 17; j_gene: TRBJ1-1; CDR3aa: CASSALGTGGSNTEAFF; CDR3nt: TGTGCCAGCAGCGCCTTAGGGACAGGGGGGTCGAACACTGAAGCTTTCTTT
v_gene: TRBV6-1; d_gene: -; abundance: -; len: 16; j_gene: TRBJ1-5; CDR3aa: CASSERRGGSNQPQHF; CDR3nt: TGTGCCAGCAGTGAGAGGAGGGGGGGGTCCAATCAGCCCCAGCATTTT
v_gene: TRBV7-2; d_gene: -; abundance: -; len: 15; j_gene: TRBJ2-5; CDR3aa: CASSRREGGQETQYF; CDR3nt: TGTGCCAGCAGCCGAAGAGAAGGGGGGCAAGAGACCCAGTACTTC
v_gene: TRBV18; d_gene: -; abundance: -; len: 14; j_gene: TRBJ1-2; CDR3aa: CASSPREGHYGYTF; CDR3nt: TGTGCCAGCTCCCCCAGGGAGGGGCACTATGGCTACACCTTC
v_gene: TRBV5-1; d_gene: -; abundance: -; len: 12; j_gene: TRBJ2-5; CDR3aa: CASSEGRETQYF; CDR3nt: TGCGCCAGCAGCGAGGGACGGGAGACCCAGTACTTC
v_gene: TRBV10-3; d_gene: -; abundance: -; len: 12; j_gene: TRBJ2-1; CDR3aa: CAISPGFNEQFF; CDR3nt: TGTGCCATCAGCCCGGGTTTCAATGAGCAGTTCTTC
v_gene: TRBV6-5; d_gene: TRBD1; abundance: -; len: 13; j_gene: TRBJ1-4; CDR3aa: CASRTGPREKLFF; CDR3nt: TGTGCCAGCAGGACAGGGCCGAGGGAAAAACTGTTTTTT
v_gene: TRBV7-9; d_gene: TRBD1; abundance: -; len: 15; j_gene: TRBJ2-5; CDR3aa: CASSLGQVQGETQYF; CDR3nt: TGTGCCAGCAGCTTGGGACAGGTCCAAGGGGAGACCCAGTACTTC
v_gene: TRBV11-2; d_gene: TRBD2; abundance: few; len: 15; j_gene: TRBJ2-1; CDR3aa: CASRRGLAGVNEQFF; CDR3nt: TGTGCCAGCAGGAGGGGCCTAGCGGGAGTAAATGAGCAGTTCTTC
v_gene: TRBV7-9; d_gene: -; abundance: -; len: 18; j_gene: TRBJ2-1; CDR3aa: CASSGPSLAQSSYNEQFF; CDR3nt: TGTGCCAGCAGCGGACCAAGCCTAGCGCAAAGCTCCTACAATGAGCAGTTCTTC
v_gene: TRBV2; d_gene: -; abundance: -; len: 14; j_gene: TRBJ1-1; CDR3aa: CASSRLGMNTEAFF; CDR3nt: TGTGCCAGCAGCCGCCTGGGGATGAACACTGAAGCTTTCTTT
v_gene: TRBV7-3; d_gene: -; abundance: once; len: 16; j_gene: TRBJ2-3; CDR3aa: CASSLTVSGTKDTQYF; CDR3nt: TGTGCCAGCAGCTTAACGGTGAGCGGAACCAAGGATACGCAGTATTTT
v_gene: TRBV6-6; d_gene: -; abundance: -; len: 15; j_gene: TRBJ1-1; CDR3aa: CASCSPGGGSTEAFF; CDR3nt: TGTGCCAGCTGCTCGCCCGGGGGAGGGTCCACTGAAGCTTTCTTT
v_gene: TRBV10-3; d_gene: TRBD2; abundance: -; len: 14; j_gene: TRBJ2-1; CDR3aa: CAISEPTSGNEQFF; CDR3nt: TGTGCCATCAGTGAGCCGACTAGCGGGAATGAGCAGTTCTTC
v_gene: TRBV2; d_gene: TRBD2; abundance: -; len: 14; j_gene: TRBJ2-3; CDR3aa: CASKSRGDSDTQYF; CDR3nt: TGTGCCAGCAAGAGTCGGGGGGACTCAGATACGCAGTATTTT
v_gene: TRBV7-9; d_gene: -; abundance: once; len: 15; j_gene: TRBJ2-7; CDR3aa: CASSLAYLQGGEQYF; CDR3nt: TGTGCCAGCAGCTTAGCGTACCTACAAGGAGGGGAACAGTACTTC
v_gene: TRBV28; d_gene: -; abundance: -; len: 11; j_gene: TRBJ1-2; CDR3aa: CATDQVAGYTF; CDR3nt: TGTGCCACCGACCAGGTTGCCGGCTACACCTTC
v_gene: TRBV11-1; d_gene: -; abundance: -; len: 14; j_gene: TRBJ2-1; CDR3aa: CASSPLVQGYEQFF; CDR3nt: TGTGCCAGCAGTCCCCTGGTACAGGGCTATGAGCAGTTCTTC
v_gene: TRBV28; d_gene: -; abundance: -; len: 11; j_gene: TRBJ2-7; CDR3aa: CASSPMYEQYF; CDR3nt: TGTGCCAGCAGTCCCATGTACGAGCAGTACTTC
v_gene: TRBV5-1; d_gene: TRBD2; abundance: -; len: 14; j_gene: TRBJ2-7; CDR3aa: CASSLTSGTYEQYF; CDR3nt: TGCGCCAGCAGCTTGACTAGCGGTACCTACGAGCAGTACTTC
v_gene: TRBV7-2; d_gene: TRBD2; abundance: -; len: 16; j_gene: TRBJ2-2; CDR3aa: CASSLAGGRNTGELFF; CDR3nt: TGTGCCAGCAGCCTAGCGGGAGGGCGGAACACCGGGGAGCTGTTTTTT
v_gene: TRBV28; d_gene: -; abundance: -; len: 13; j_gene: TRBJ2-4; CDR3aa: CASSRPPGNIQYF; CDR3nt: TGTGCCAGCAGCCGCCCTCCGGGAAACATTCAGTACTTC
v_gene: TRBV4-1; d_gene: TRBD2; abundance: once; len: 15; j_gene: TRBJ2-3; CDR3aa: CASSQDRLAGDTQYF; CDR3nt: TGCGCCAGCAGCCAAGATCGGCTAGCGGGGGATACGCAGTATTTT
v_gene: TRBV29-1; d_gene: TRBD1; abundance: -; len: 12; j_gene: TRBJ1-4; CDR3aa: CSVGQGFEKLFF; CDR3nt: TGCAGCGTGGGACAGGGTTTTGAAAAACTGTTTTTT